This entry lists 3 T cell receptor beta chains sequenced from one sample in a study of cytomegalovirus exposure and HLA in healthy donors. It was with 60 Vbeta and 13 Jbeta primers that the PCR ran. Sequenced by immunoSEQ multiplex PCR; TCRdb stores in-frame clones only, minus some. The sample records about 150,000 clones, around 83% being singletons. The sequenced sample was PBMCs. The source is a woman in her fifties or sixties in good health and CMV-seropositive.

The chain carries TRBV11-3 and TRBJ2-2; 7 bases are shared with TRBD1. The germline V gene encodes CDR1 SGHNT and CDR2 YENEEA. The junction had 3 bases not matched to a gene; V was cut back by 1 base and J by 7 bases. This CDR3 comprises 14 residues. Here the CDR3 reads CASSLGTGGGELFF. The CDR3 bases are TGTGCCAGCAGCTTAGGGACAGGAGGCGGGGAGCTGTTTTTT.

The V call is TRBV5-1, the J call TRBJ1-2; 11 nucleotides agree with TRBD1. J gave up 3 bases and V 2 bases, and 9 bases lay outside the gene matches. This CDR3 contains 17 residues. Per germline, CDR1 SGHRS and CDR2 YFSETQ. Here the CDR3 reads CASSLRTGGARDYGYTF. The CDR3 coding sequence is TGCGCCAGCAGCTTAAGGACAGGGGGCGCTAGGGACTATGGCTACACCTTC.

The rearrangement joins TRBV6-5 to TRBJ2-2; weak D call: TRBD1 (6 bases). V gave up 6 bases and J gave up 2 bases, with 10 bases separating them. This CDR3 spans 14 amino acids. Germline-derived CDR1 and CDR2 are MNHEY and SVGAGI. CDR3 protein: CASRAGANTGELFF. The DNA of the CDR3 is TGTGCCAGCAGAGCAGGGGCCAACACCGGGGAGCTGTTTTTT.